The 4 T cell receptor beta chains reported below all come from one sample, sequenced in a study of cytomegalovirus exposure and HLA in healthy donors. Primers included in the PCR were 60 Vbeta and 13 Jbeta primers. Assay used: immunoSEQ multiplex PCR; TCRdb lists only in-frame clones, some missing. In the table there are roughly 120,000 clones, less than 80% of which are singletons. Sequencing input: PBMCs. These receptors all come from a man aged 45-65 years in good health and CMV-seronegative.

The CDR3 here is CASRDRGRGNTEAFF. CDR3 in DNA: TGCGCCAGCAGGGACAGGGGGCGAGGGAACACTGAAGCTTTCTTT. The rearrangement links TRBV5-1 to TRBJ1-1; 11 nucleotides agree with TRBD1. J gave up 1 base and V 5 bases, and 4 bases lay outside the gene matches. CDR3 size: 15 residues. Germline CDR1 is SGHRS and CDR2 is YFSETQ.

The V gene is TRBV27, the J gene TRBJ1-1; unclear D gene. V dropped 4 bases and J dropped 0 bases, with 9 bases sitting between them. This CDR3 spans 14 amino acids. From germline, CDR1 is MNHEY and CDR2 SMNVEV (reference sequence). The chain's CDR3 is CASSSAEMNTEAFF. The CDR3 nucleotides are TGTGCCAGCAGTTCTGCGGAAATGAACACTGAAGCTTTCTTT.

This clone appeared a few times. The rearrangement uses TRBV5-4 and TRBJ1-5; D not certain. The length of the CDR3 is 14 residues. CDR1 SGHNT and CDR2 YYREEE come from the germline V gene (reference sequence). The V gene lost 2 bases and the J gene lost 3 bases, with 9 bases spanning the gap. The CDR3 DNA reads TGTGCCAGCAGCTTAGGAGGTAACAATCAGCCCCAGCATTTT. This encodes CASSLGGNNQPQHF.

The chain joins TRBV9 to TRBJ1-6; 8 nucleotides line up with TRBD1. The V gene's germline CDR1 is SGDLS and CDR2 YYNGEE. Losses at the gene ends were 4 bases for V and 12 bases for J; bases not matched to a gene: 9. The CDR3 has 14 residues. The CDR3 region is CASSTLDRVGPLHF. Written as DNA, the CDR3 is TGTGCCAGCAGCACCCTGGACAGGGTTGGACCCCTCCACTTT.